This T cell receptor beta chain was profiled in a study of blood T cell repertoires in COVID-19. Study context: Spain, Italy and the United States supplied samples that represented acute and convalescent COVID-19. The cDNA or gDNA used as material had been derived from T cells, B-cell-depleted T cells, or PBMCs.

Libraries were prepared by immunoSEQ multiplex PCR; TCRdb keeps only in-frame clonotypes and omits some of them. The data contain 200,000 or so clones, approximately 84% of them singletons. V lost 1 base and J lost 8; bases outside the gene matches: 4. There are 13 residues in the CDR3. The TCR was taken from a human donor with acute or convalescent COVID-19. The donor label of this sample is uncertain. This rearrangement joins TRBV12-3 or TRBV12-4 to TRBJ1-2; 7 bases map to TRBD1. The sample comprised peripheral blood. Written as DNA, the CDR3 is TGTGCCAGCAGTTTAGACAGGGGAGGAGGCTACACCTTC. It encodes CASSLDRGGGYTF.